This T cell receptor beta chain is drawn from a study of memory CD4+ T cells and cytomegalovirus serostatus (dated by TCRdb to the late 2010s). As for the study more broadly: The cohort comprised 33 healthy Belgian adults, 9 CMV seropositive and about 24 CMV seronegative. To replicate a published TCR-based CMV serostatus classifier, the study sequenced CD4+ memory TCRbeta repertoires from a Belgian cohort whose cytomegalovirus serostatus was known. Here is what the overall study found, with its caveats: For CMV serostatus prediction, a median bootstrapped AUC of roughly 0.94 was reached with the original framework, and a median bootstrapped AUC of 0.91 was reached with a US-trained random forest. On the Belgian cohort, the classifier based on the original framework reached a median bootstrapped AUC of 0.95, with a 95% CI of 0.76-1.00. Of 170 or so previously reported CMV-associated TCRbeta sequences, around 67 appeared in the CD4+ memory repertoires, each in one to five individuals. The results were read as suggesting that the CMV-associated TCR signature is, for the most part, present in the CD4+ memory repertoire. Only CD4+CD45RO+ memory cells were sequenced, in contrast to the original study, in which naive and memory CD4+ and CD8+ populations were covered.

In its sample, this clone was seen once. Its antigen target is currently unknown. Within one base of it there is no much larger clone, and no base qualities were kept. The Quick-DNA Microprep Kit was used to extract genomic DNA from the sorted cells. TCRbeta DNA was amplified with the immunoSEQ hsTCRbeta kit following the manufacturer's protocol. TCRbeta libraries were sequenced on an Illumina MiSeq instrument. Per the original workflow: Once out-of-frame sequences had been removed, a few million distinct TCRbeta sequences were left, which works out to an average of about 66,813 per individual. Each individual was scored using the number of some 150 previously reported CMV-associated TCRbeta sequences that the individual carried and the total number of productive distinct TCRbeta sequences. A beta-binomial model was reimplemented in Python, and scikit-learn random forests with default parameters were trained on US cohort data. Classifier performance on the Belgian cohort was summarized as median AUC with percentile confidence intervals calculated over 10,000 bootstrap iterations. TCRdb stores this immuneACCESS table with in-frame sequences only. Part of the clones is absent; in the studies checked, under half of the shortfall reflects unresolved V genes, and no reason is known for the rest. Clonal size and the V and J genes are those of that table, whereas D and trimming came from the DNA. The sample profile shows about 56,000 clones; 82% of them were found once. Roughly 0.4% of the sample lies in the top ten.

A FACSAria II was used to sort memory CD4+ T cells, defined as single viable CD3+CD4+CD8-CD45RO+ cells. CMV serostatus was determined using a Roche Elecsys assay that detects serum IgG against CMV pp150, pp28, p38 and p52. Following thawing, total CD4+ T cells were enriched through positive selection using CD4 magnetic microbeads. Samples originated from another study that specifically interrogated the CD4+ T cell memory repertoire. Peripheral blood mononuclear cells were isolated and cryopreserved according to standard operating procedures, and serum was kept at -80 degrees C. Staining used CD3-PerCP (BW264/56), CD4-APC (RPA-T4), CD45RO-PE (UCHT1) and CD8-Pacific Orange (3B5) antibodies, with Sytox blue excluding non-viable cells. CDR1 and CDR2 are drawn from the germline V gene: SGHTA, FQGNSA. The CDR3 measures 13 amino acids from cysteine to phenylalanine. Just CDR3 DNA is preserved here, 39 bases in frame from base 1. V is cut by 6 bases and J by 2 bases, and the space between the germline ends is 10 bases.

Sequences were obtained from memory CD4+ T cells from blood. The chain was built from TRBV7-2 and TRBJ1-2; no D gene is confidently identified. The source is an adult in good health and CMV-seronegative. The sequenced DNA is TGTGCCAGCAGTCCGTACGGGAACTATGGCTACACCTTC. This sequence encodes CASSPYGNYGYTF.